The sequence of this T cell receptor beta chain was determined in a study of control samples from healthy donors and cancer patients. Trimming removed 2 bases from V and 2 bases from J; junction bases left unmatched: 12. The CDR3 spans 18 residues. Looked up from germline, CDR1 is SGHTA and CDR2 is FQGNSA. Profiled with immunoSEQ multiplex PCR; TCRdb holds only in-frame clones, not every one. The table includes about 410,000 clones, about 93% detected once. The specimen was PBMCs. This chain joins TRBV7-2 and TRBJ1-5; 7 nucleotides align to TRBD1. This receptor was taken from a man in his forties with head and neck cancer. The CDR3 coding sequence is TGTGCCAGCAGCTTAAAAGTAAGGGGGCAATACGGCAATCAGCCCCAGCATTTT. Protein: CASSLKVRGQYGNQPQHF.